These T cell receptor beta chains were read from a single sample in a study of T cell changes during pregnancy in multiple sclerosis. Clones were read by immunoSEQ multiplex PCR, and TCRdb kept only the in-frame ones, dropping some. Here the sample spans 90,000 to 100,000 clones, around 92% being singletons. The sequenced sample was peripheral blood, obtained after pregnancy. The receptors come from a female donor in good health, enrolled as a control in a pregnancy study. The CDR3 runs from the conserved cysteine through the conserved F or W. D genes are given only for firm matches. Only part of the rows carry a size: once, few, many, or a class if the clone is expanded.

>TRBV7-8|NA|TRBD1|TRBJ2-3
CASSPSTGTDTQYF
TGTGCCAGCAGCCCATCGACAGGGACAGATACGCAGTATTTT
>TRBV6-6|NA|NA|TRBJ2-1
CASSQLSSGNEQFF
TGTGCCAGCAGTCAACTTTCGTCGGGCAATGAGCAGTTCTTC
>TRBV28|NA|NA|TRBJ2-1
CASSLKDYYSYNEQFF
TGTGCCAGCAGTTTAAAGGATTACTACTCCTACAATGAGCAGTTCTTC
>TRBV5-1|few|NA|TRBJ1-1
CASSLAGGNTEAFF
TGCGCCAGCAGCTTGGCGGGGGGGAACACTGAAGCTTTCTTT
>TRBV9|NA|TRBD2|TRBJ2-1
CASSGVMRGEGGYEQFF
TGTGCCAGCAGCGGAGTCATGCGGGGGGAGGGAGGATATGAGCAGTTCTTC
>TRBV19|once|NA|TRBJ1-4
CASSIEGRTGRGEKLFF
TGTGCCAGTAGTATAGAGGGCCGAACAGGGAGAGGTGAAAAACTGTTTTTT
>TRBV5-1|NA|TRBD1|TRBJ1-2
CASSLVTGGEGYTF
TGCGCCAGCAGCCTTGTGACAGGGGGCGAGGGCTACACCTTC
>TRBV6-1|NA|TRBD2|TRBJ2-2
CASSEDSGRMGSGELFF
TGTGCCAGCAGTGAAGATAGCGGGAGAATGGGAAGCGGGGAGCTGTTTTTT
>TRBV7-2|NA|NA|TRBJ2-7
CASSFDTRVTPPLF
TGTGCCAGCAGCTTCGATACCAGGGTAACACCGCCCCTCTTC
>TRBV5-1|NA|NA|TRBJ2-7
CASSSGSGNYEQYF
TGCGCCAGCAGCTCAGGGTCTGGGAACTACGAGCAGTACTTC
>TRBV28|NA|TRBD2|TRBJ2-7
CASSFRSNRAGAALEQYF
TGTGCCAGCAGTTTCCGTTCGAATAGAGCGGGAGCGGCCTTGGAGCAGTACTTC
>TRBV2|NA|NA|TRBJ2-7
CASSVLSYEQYF
TGTGCCAGCAGTGTTCTCTCCTACGAGCAGTACTTC
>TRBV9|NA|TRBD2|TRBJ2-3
CASSVEGQRGGDTQYF
TGTGCCAGCAGCGTAGAGGGGCAGCGGGGGGGGGATACGCAGTATTTT
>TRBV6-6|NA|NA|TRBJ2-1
CASNRGAGVSYNEQFF
TGTGCCAGCAACAGGGGAGCGGGGGTGTCCTACAATGAGCAGTTCTTC
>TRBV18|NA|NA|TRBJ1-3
CASTTEVTSGNTIYF
TGTGCCAGCACAACCGAGGTCACCTCTGGAAACACCATATATTTT
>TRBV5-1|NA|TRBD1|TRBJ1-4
CASSPDRGNEKLFF
TGCGCCAGCAGCCCGGACAGGGGGAATGAAAAACTGTTTTTT
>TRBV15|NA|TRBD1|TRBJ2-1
CATSRGGTGANEQFF
TGTGCCACCAGCAGAGGCGGGACAGGGGCCAATGAGCAGTTCTTC
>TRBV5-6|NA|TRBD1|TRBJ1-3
CASSFTRDRVGNTIYF
TGTGCCAGCAGCTTCACCCGGGACAGGGTTGGAAACACCATATATTTT
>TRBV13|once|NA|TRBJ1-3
CASSMDFQSSGNTIYF
TGTGCCAGCAGCATGGACTTTCAGAGCTCTGGAAACACCATATATTTT
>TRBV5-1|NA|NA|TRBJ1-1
CASSLTGTGNTEAFF
TGCGCCAGCAGCTTAACCGGGACTGGGAACACTGAAGCTTTCTTT
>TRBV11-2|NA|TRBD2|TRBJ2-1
CASSLDGRGGLNEQFF
TGTGCCAGCAGCTTAGATGGGCGGGGGGGCCTGAATGAGCAGTTCTTC
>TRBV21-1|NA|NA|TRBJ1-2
CASSPTGTRSNYGYTF
TGTGCCAGCAGCCCAACAGGGACCCGATCCAACTATGGCTACACCTTC
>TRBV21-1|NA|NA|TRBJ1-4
CASSTPRRDEKLFF
TGTGCCAGCAGCACCCCCAGGCGGGATGAAAAACTGTTTTTT
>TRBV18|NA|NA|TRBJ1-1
CASSPGPGENTEAFF
TGTGCCAGCTCACCAGGTCCAGGGGAGAACACTGAAGCTTTCTTT
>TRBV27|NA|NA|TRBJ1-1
CASSLSTNTEAFF
TGTGCCAGCAGTTTGAGCACGAACACTGAAGCTTTCTTT
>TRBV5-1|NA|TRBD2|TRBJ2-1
CASSSDVSSGGLRRSSYNEQFF
TGCGCCAGCAGCTCGGATGTGTCTAGCGGGGGTTTAAGGCGAAGCTCCTACAATGAGCAGTTCTTC
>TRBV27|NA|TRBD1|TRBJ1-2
CASSSRQGVGYGYTF
TGTGCCAGCAGTTCCAGACAGGGGGTTGGCTATGGCTACACCTTC
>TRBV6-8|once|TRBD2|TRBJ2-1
CASTLEREIGNEQFF
TGTGCCAGCACCCTCGAGCGGGAGATAGGAAATGAGCAGTTCTTC
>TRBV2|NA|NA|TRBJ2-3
CAGSQEGTDTQYF
TGTGCCGGATCCCAAGAGGGCACAGATACGCAGTATTTT
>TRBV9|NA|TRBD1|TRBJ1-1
CASSGRDSREAFF
TGTGCCAGCAGCGGGCGGGACAGCCGTGAAGCTTTCTTT
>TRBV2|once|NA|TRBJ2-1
CASSLERGSYNEQFF
TGTGCCAGCAGCCTGGAGAGGGGGAGCTACAATGAGCAGTTCTTC
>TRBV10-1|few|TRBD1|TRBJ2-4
CASRQGGAKNIQYF
TGCGCCAGCCGACAGGGTGGTGCCAAAAACATTCAGTACTTC
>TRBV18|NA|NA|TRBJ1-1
CASSSTIDRSKAFF
TGTGCCAGCTCATCAACCATAGACAGGTCGAAGGCTTTCTTT
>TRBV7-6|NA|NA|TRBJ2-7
CASSLSGVNSYEQYF
TGTGCCAGCAGCTTATCGGGGGTTAACTCCTACGAGCAGTACTTC
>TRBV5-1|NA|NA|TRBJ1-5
CASSLGGLNQPQHF
TGCGCCAGCAGCTTGGGGGGACTCAATCAGCCCCAGCATTTT
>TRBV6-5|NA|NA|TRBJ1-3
CASSSLAGPGGNTIYF
TGTGCCAGCAGTTCCCTCGCAGGGCCAGGGGGAAACACCATATATTTT
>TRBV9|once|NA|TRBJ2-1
CASSELAWGNEQFF
TGTGCCAGCAGCGAACTAGCCTGGGGCAATGAGCAGTTCTTC
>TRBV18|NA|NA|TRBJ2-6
CASSVTARSGANVLTF
TGTGCCAGCTCAGTGACAGCCCGCTCTGGGGCCAACGTCCTGACTTTC
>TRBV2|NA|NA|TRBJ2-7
CASSLLRGDSYEQYF
TGTGCCAGCAGTCTTCTCAGGGGAGACTCCTACGAGCAGTACTTC
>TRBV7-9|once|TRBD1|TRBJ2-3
CASSLRPDRGLTDTQYF
TGTGCCAGCAGCTTACGCCCGGACAGGGGGTTAACAGATACGCAGTATTTT
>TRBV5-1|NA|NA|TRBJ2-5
CASRFPGEETQYF
TGCGCCAGCAGATTTCCAGGGGAAGAGACCCAGTACTTC